This T cell receptor (beta chain) was recovered during a study of blood T cell repertoires in COVID-19. Study at large: Acute-phase and convalescent COVID-19 samples originated in the United States, Italy and Spain.

Assay used: immunoSEQ multiplex PCR; TCRdb lists only in-frame clones, some missing. The sample has about 130,000 clones; around three quarters are singletons. V gave up 6 bases and J gave up 6 bases; unmatched junction bases: 4. CDR1 is MNHEY, CDR2 SVGEGT, per germline. CDR3 length equals 14 residues. The sample comprised peripheral blood. The chain carries TRBV6-2 or TRBV6-3 and TRBJ2-7; 14 bases match TRBD2. The clonotype comes from a human donor in a cohort sampled during active COVID-19. This chain's CDR3 is CASSDGLAGGEQYF. CDR3 DNA sequence: TGTGCCAGCAGCGACGGACTAGCGGGGGGCGAGCAGTACTTC.